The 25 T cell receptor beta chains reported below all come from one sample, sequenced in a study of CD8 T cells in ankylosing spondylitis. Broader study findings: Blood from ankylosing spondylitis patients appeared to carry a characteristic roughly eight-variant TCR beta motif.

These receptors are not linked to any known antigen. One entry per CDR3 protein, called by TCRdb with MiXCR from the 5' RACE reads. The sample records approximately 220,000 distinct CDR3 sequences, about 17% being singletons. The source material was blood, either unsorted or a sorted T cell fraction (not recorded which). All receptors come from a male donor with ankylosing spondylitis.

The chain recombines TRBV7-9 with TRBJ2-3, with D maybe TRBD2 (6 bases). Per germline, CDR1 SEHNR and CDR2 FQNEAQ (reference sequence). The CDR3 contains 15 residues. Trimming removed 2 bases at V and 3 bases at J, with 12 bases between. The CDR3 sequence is CASSLTGSGTDTQYF. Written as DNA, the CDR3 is TGTGCCAGCAGCTTAACCGGCAGCGGGACAGATACGCAGTATTTT.

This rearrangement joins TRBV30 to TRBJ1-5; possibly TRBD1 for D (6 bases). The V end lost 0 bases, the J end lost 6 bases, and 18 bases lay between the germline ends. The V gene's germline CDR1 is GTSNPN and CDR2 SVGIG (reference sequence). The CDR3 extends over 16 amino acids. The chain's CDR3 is CAWSVGSWGPGQPQHF. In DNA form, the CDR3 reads TGTGCCTGGAGTGTAGGGTCTTGGGGGCCGGGTCAGCCCCAGCATTTT.

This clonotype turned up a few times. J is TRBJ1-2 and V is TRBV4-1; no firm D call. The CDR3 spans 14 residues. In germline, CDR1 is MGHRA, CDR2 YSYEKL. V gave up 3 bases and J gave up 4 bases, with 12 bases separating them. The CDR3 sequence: CASSQAGSLYGYTF. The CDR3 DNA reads TGCGCCAGCAGCCAGGCCGGGAGCCTCTATGGCTACACCTTC.

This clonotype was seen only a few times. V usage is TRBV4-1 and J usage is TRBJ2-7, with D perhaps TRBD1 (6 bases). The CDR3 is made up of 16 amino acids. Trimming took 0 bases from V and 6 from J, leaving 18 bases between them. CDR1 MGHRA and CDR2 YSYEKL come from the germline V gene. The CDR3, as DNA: TGCGCCAGCAGCCAAGAGACAGGCACCCTCTTACTCGAGCAGTACTTC. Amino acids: CASSQETGTLLLEQYF.

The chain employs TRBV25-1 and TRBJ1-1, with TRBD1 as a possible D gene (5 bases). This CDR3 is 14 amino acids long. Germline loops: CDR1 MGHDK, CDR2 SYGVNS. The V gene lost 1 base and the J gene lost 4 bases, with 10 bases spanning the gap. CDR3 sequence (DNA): TGTGCCAGCAGTGAATGGGGGGGGAGCACTGAAGCTTTCTTT. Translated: CASSEWGGSTEAFF. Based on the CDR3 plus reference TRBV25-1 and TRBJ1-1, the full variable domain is EADIYQTPRYLVIGTGKKITLECSQTMGHDKMYWYQQDPGMELHLIHYSYGVNSTEKGDLSSESTVSRIRTEHFPLTLESARPSHTSQYLCASSEWGGSTEAFFGQGTRLTVV.

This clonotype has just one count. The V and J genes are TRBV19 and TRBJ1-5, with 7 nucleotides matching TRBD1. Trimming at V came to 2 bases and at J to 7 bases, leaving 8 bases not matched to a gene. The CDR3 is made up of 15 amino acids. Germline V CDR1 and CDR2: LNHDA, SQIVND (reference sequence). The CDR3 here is CASSIFTGVNQPQHF. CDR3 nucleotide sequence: TGTGCCAGTAGTATATTTACAGGGGTAAACCAGCCCCAGCATTTT. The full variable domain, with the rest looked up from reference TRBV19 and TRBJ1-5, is DGGITQSPKYLFRKEGQNVTLSCEQNLNHDAMYWYRQDPGQGLRLIYYSQIVNDFQKGDIAEGYSVSREKKESFPLTVTSAQKNPTAFYLCASSIFTGVNQPQHFGDGTRLSIL.

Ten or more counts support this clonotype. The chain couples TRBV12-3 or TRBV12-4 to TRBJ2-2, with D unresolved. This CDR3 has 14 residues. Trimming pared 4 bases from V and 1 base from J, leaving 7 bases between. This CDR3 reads CASSYGLNTGELFF. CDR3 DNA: TGTGCCAGCAGTTACGGGCTGAACACCGGGGAGCTGTTTTTT.

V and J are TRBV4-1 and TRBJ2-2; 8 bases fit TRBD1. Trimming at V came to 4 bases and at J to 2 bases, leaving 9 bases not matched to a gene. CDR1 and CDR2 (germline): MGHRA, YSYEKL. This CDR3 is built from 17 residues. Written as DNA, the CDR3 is TGCGCCAGCAGCCCCCTAGGGACAGGCGTTAACACCGGGGAGCTGTTTTTT. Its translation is CASSPLGTGVNTGELFF.

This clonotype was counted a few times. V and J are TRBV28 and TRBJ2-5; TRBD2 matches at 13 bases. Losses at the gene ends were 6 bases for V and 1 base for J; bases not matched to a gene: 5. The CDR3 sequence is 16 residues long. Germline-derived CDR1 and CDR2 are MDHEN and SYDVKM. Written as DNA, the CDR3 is TGTGCCAGCAGCACCCGACTAGCGGGAGGCCAAGAGACCCAGTACTTC. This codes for CASSTRLAGGQETQYF.

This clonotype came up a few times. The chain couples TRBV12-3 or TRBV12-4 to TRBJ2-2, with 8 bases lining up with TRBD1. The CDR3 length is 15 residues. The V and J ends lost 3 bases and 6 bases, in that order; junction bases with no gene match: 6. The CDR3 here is CASSFQTGVSGELFF. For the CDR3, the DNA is TGTGCCAGCAGTTTTCAGACAGGGGTGTCCGGGGAGCTGTTTTTT.

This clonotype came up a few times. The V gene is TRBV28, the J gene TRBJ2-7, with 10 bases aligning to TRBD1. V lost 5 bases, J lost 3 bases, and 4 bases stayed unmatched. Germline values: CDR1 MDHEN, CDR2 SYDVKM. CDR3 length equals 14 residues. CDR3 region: CASSAGQGYYEQYF. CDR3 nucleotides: TGTGCCAGCAGTGCGGGACAGGGGTACTACGAGCAGTACTTC.

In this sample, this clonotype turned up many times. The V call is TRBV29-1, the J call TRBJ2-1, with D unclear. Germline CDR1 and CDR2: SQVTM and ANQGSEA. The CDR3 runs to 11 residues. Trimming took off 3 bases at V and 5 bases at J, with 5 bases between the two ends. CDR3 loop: CSVDRNNEQFF. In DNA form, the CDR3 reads TGCAGCGTTGACAGAAACAATGAGCAGTTCTTC.

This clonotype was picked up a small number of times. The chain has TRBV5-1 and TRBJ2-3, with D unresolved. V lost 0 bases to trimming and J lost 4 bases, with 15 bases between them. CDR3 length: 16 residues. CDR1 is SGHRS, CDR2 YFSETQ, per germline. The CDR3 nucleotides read TGCGCCAGCAGCTTGGACGTGCAGGCGGTGGCAGATACGCAGTATTTT. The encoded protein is CASSLDVQAVADTQYF.

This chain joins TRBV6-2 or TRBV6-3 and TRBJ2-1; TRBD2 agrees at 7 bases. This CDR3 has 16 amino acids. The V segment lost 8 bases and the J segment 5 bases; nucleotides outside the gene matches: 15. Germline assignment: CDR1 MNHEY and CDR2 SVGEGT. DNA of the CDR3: TGTGCCAGCCTTCAAAGGGGACTAACTTTCCACAATGAGCAGTTCTTC. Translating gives CASLQRGLTFHNEQFF.

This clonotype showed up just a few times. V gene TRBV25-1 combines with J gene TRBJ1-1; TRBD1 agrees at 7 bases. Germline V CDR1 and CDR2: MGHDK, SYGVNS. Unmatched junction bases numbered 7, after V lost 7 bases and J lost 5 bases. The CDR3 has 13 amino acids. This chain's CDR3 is CASTTGEGTEAFF. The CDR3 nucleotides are TGTGCCAGCACTACAGGGGAAGGGACTGAAGCTTTCTTT.

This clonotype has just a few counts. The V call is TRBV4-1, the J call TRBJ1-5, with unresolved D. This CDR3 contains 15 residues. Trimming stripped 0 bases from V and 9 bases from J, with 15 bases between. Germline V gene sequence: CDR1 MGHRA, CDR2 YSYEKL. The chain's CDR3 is CASSQDRGDGAPQHF. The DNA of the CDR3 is TGCGCCAGCAGCCAAGATCGTGGGGATGGAGCGCCCCAGCATTTT.

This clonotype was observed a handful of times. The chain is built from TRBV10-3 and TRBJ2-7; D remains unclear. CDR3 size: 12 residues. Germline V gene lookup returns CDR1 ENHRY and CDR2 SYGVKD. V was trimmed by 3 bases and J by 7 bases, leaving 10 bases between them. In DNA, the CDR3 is TGTGCCATCAGTGAACCCTACGGAGAGCAGTACTTC. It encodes CAISEPYGEQYF.

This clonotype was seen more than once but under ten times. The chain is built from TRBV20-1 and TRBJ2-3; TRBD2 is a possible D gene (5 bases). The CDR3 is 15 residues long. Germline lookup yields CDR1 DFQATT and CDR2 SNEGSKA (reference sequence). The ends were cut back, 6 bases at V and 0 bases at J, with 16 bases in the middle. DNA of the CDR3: TGCAGTGCCCTAGACCCAGCGGTCAGCACAGATACGCAGTATTTT. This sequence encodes CSALDPAVSTDTQYF.

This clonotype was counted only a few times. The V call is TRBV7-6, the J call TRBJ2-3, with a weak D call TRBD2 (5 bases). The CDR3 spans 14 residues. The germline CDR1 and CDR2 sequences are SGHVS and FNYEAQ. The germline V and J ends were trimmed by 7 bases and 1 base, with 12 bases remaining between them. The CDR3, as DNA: TGTGCCAGCACCTTGATTAGCGGCACAGATACGCAGTATTTT. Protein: CASTLISGTDTQYF.

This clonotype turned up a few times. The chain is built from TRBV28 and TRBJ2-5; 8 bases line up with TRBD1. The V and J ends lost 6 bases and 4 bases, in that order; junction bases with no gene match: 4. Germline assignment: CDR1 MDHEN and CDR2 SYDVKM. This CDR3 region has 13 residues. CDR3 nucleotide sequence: TGTGCCAGCAGCAGGGGGCCGGTAGAGACCCAGTACTTC. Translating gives CASSRGPVETQYF.

The CDR3 bases are TGTGCCAGCAGTGAATGGGGAGGGCGGTACGAGCAGTACTTC. This sequence encodes CASSEWGGRYEQYF. The V call is TRBV2, the J call TRBJ2-7; 7 nucleotides agree with TRBD2. This CDR3 has 14 amino acids. Germline V lookup: CDR1 SNHLY, CDR2 FYNNEI. With V trimmed by 2 bases and J by 4 bases, 5 bases remained unmatched.

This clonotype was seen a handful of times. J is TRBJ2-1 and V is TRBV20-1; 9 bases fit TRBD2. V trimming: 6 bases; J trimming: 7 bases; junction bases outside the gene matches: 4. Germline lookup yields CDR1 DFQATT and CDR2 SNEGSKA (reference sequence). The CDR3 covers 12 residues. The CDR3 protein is CSAEREVNEQFF. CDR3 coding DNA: TGCAGTGCCGAGCGGGAGGTGAATGAGCAGTTCTTC.

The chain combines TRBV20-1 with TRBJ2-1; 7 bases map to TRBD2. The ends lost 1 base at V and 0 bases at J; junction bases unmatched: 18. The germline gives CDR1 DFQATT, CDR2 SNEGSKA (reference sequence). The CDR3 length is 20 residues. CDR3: CSARALFVGGGPSSYNEQFF. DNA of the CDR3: TGCAGTGCTAGAGCCCTATTTGTGGGCGGGGGACCGAGCTCCTACAATGAGCAGTTCTTC.

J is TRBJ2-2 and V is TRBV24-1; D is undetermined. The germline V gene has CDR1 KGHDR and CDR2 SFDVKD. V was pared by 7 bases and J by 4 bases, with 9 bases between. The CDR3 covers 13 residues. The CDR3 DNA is TGTGCCACCAGCTACAGCGCCACCGGGGAGCTGTTTTTT. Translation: CATSYSATGELFF.

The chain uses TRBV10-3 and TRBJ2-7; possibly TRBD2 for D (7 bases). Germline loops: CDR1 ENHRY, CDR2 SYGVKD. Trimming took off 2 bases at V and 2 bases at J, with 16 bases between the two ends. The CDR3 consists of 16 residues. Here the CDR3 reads CAISELPGGLTYEQYF. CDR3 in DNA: TGTGCCATCAGTGAGCTTCCGGGGGGCTTGACCTACGAGCAGTACTTC.